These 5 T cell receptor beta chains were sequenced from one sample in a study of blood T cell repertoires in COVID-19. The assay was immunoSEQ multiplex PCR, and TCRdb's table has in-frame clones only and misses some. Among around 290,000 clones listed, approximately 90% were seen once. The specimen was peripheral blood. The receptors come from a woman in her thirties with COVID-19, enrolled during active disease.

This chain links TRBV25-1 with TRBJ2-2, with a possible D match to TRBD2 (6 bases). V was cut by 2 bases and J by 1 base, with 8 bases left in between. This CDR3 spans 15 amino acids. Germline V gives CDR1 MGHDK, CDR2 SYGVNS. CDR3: CASSERERNTGELFF. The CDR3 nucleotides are TGTGCCAGCAGTGAACGGGAGCGGAACACCGGGGAGCTGTTTTTT.

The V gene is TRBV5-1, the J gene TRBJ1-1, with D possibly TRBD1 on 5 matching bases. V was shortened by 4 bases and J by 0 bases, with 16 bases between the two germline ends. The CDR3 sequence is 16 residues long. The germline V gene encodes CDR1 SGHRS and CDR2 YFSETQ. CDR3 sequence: CASSIGEGTMNTEAFF. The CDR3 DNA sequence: TGCGCCAGCAGCATCGGGGAGGGGACTATGAACACTGAAGCTTTCTTT.

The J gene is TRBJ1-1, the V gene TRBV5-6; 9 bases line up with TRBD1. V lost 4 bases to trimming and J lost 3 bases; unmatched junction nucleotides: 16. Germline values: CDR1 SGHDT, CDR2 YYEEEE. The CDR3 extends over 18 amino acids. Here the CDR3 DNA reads TGTGCCAGCAGCGCCTTAAAACAGGGGGCGACCCCGGACACTGAAGCTTTCTTT. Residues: CASSALKQGATPDTEAFF.

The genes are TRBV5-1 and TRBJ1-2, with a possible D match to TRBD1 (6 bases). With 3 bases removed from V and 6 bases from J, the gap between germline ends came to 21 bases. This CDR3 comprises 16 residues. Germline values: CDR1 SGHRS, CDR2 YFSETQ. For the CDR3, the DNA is TGCGCCAGCAGCTCTCCTACTACAGGGCTCAGCAATGGCTACACCTTC. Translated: CASSSPTTGLSNGYTF.

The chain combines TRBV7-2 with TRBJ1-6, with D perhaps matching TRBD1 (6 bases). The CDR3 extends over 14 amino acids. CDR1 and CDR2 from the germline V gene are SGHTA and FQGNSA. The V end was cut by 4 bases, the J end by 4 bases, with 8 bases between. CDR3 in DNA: TGTGCCAGCAGCTCTCAGGGGTATAATTCACCCCTCCACTTT. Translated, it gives CASSSQGYNSPLHF.